One sample yielded the 19 T cell receptor beta chains listed below, sequenced in a study of control samples from healthy donors and cancer patients. Generated by immunoSEQ multiplex PCR, the TCRdb table keeps only in-frame clones and is missing some. The repertoire includes approximately 170,000 clones, roughly nine tenths of them detected once, and 1.5% sits in the top ten. Sequenced: blood. The source is a woman under 40 in good health.

The V gene is TRBV19, the J gene TRBJ2-5; tentatively, D is TRBD1 (6 bases). This CDR3 is built from 13 residues. CDR1 and CDR2 (germline): LNHDA, SQIVND (reference sequence). V was shortened by 7 bases and J by 2 bases, with 11 bases between the two germline ends. The CDR3 here is CASTPTGQETQYF. CDR3 DNA sequence: TGTGCCAGTACCCCGACAGGACAAGAGACCCAGTACTTC.

This clone appeared once. The V call is TRBV6-2 or TRBV6-3, the J call TRBJ1-5, with D possibly matching TRBD1 (5 bases). V lost 2 bases, J lost 2 bases, and 10 bases lay in between. This CDR3 region has 15 residues. Germline V CDR1 and CDR2: MNHEY, SVGEGT. CDR3 coding DNA: TGTGCCAGCAGTTACGGGGGTGGGGGCAATCAGCCCCAGCATTTT. Translation: CASSYGGGGNQPQHF.

The rearrangement joins TRBV12-3 or TRBV12-4 to TRBJ2-7; no clear D gene. This CDR3 region has 13 residues. Between the trimmed V and J ends, which lost 1 base and 3 bases, there was a span of 7 bases. This chain's CDR3 is CASSLGQFYEQYF. In DNA, the CDR3 is TGTGCCAGCAGTTTAGGGCAGTTCTACGAGCAGTACTTC.

About this clone itself: Other DNA sequences in the same sample also yield this CDR3. The chain combines TRBV18 with TRBJ2-7; D gene unclear. The germline V gene has CDR1 KGHSH and CDR2 LQKENI. This CDR3 comprises 12 residues. V was cut by 3 bases and J by 0 bases, with 3 bases left in between. CDR3 in DNA: TGTGCCAGCTCACCTCCCTCCTACGAGCAGTACTTC. Its translation is CASSPPSYEQYF.

The table lists this clone with a count of one. CDR3: CASPGRNTEAFF. The CDR3 nucleotides are TGTGCCAGCCCAGGACGGAACACTGAAGCTTTCTTT. The V and J genes are TRBV12-3 or TRBV12-4 and TRBJ1-1; D is undetermined. V dropped 8 bases and J dropped 1 base, with 8 bases sitting between them. This CDR3 region has 12 residues.

The V call is TRBV7-9, the J call TRBJ2-3; perhaps TRBD2 as D (5 bases). V lost 1 base and J 5 bases, leaving 7 bases between the germline ends. The length of the CDR3 is 13 residues. Per the germline V gene, CDR1 is SEHNR and CDR2 is FQNEAQ (reference sequence). CDR3 loop: CASSLGAGDTQYF. For the CDR3, the DNA is TGTGCCAGCAGCTTAGGGGCGGGAGATACGCAGTATTTT.

This clone was observed a few times. The rearrangement links TRBV28 to TRBJ1-6; D remains ambiguous. Germline CDR1 MDHEN, CDR2 SYDVKM. V was shortened by 6 bases and J by 3 bases, with 12 bases between the two germline ends. This CDR3 is 15 amino acids long. CDR3 sequence (DNA): TGTGCCAGCAGACCGAGAGACCTCTATAATTCACCCCTCCACTTT. This codes for CASRPRDLYNSPLHF.

The chain has TRBV12-1 and TRBJ1-1. TRBV12-1 is termed a pseudogene. The CDR3 has 15 residues. CDR3 sequence: CASSFAAVMNTEAFF. In DNA form, the CDR3 reads TGTGCCAGCAGCTTTGCGGCGGTTATGAACACTGAAGCTTTCTTT.

The J gene is TRBJ2-1, the V gene TRBV27; 15 bases match TRBD2. The CDR3 spans 16 residues. Germline V gene lookup returns CDR1 MNHEY and CDR2 SMNVEV (reference sequence). The junction had 7 bases not matched to a gene; V was cut back by 5 bases and J by 8 bases. CDR3: CASSLRGLAGGHEQFF. Here the CDR3 DNA reads TGTGCCAGCAGTCTCCGGGGACTAGCGGGAGGCCATGAGCAGTTCTTC.

V is TRBV3-1 (or the pseudogene TRBV3-2) and J is TRBJ2-7; D remains unclear. Trimming shortened V by 2 bases and J by 3 bases, and 8 bases separated the two germline ends. The CDR3 covers 13 residues. Per germline, CDR1 LGHDT and CDR2 YNNKEL (reference sequence). The CDR3 DNA reads TGTGCCAGCAGCCAACAGGTAAACTACGAGCAGTACTTC. This encodes CASSQQVNYEQYF.

The J gene is TRBJ1-6, the V gene TRBV28, with 10 bases lining up with TRBD1. There are 15 residues in the CDR3. V lost 5 bases and J lost 7; bases outside the gene matches: 5. Germline V lookup: CDR1 MDHEN, CDR2 SYDVKM. The CDR3 sequence: CASSPRTGGNSPLHF. As DNA, the CDR3 is TGTGCCAGCAGTCCCCGGACAGGGGGAAATTCACCCCTCCACTTT.

The chain employs TRBV6-6 and TRBJ2-7; D unresolved. V lost 8 bases and J 2 bases, leaving 7 bases between the germline ends. The V gene's germline CDR1 is MNHNY and CDR2 SVGAGI (reference sequence). CDR3 size: 11 residues. CDR3 sequence reads: CASVRTYEQYF. DNA of the CDR3: TGTGCCAGCGTTAGGACCTACGAGCAGTACTTC.

The chain employs TRBV7-9 and TRBJ2-1; TRBD2 agrees at 14 bases. The CDR3 covers 15 residues. The germline CDR1 and CDR2 sequences are SEHNR and FQNEAQ (reference sequence). The V and J ends lost 5 bases and 6 bases, in that order; junction bases with no gene match: 3. CDR3 coding DNA: TGTGCCAGCAGCGAGACTAGCGGGAGGGTCAATGAGCAGTTCTTC. This translates into CASSETSGRVNEQFF.

This clone came up a few times. The J gene is TRBJ2-7, the V gene TRBV7-8; D is possibly TRBD1 (6 bases). V shed 1 base and J shed 0 bases, with 7 bases lying between them. The CDR3 runs to 14 residues. Germline assignment: CDR1 SGHVS and CDR2 FQNEAQ. CDR3 loop: CASSLGTASYEQYF. CDR3 nucleotide sequence: TGTGCCAGCAGCTTAGGGACAGCCTCCTACGAGCAGTACTTC.

This sequence joins TRBV21-1 and TRBJ2-4; the table's D gene call, TRBD2, was not cross checked with the DNA. TRBV21-1 is labeled a pseudogene. The CDR3 spans 13 residues. This CDR3 reads CASSKTGGHIQYF. CDR3 nucleotides: TGTGCCAGCAGCAAAACTGGCGGGCACATTCAGTACTTC.

This sequence joins TRBV7-9 and TRBJ1-1, with 7 bases matching TRBD1. The CDR3 extends over 14 amino acids. The germline gives CDR1 SEHNR, CDR2 FQNEAQ (reference sequence). The trim removed 6 bases at V and 1 base at J, leaving 5 bases unmatched. The CDR3 DNA is TGTGCCAGCAGTCGACAGGGCTCGAACACTGAAGCTTTCTTT. It codes for CASSRQGSNTEAFF.

The chain uses TRBV18 and TRBJ1-5; 10 nucleotides agree with TRBD1. This CDR3 is 15 amino acids long. The V and J ends lost 3 bases and 4 bases, in that order; junction bases with no gene match: 3. Germline V gives CDR1 KGHSH, CDR2 LQKENI. CDR3 residues: CASSPWTGGNQPQHF. DNA of the CDR3: TGTGCCAGCTCACCCTGGACAGGGGGGAATCAGCCCCAGCATTTT.

This clone appeared once. The chain employs TRBV5-1 and TRBJ2-1; TRBD2 matches at 15 bases. The CDR3 has 13 residues. J lost 8 bases, V lost 7 bases, and 1 base had no gene match. CDR1 is SGHRS, CDR2 YFSETQ, per germline. CDR3 residues: CASGLAGGDEQFF. The CDR3 DNA reads TGCGCCAGCGGACTAGCGGGAGGGGATGAGCAGTTCTTC. The full variable domain, its missing parts supplied by reference TRBV5-1 and TRBJ2-1, is KAGVTQTPRYLIKTRGQQVTLSCSPISGHRSVSWYQQTPGQGLQFLFEYFSETQRNKGNFPGRFSGRQFSNSRSEMNVSTLELGDSALYLCASGLAGGDEQFFGPGTRLTVL.

This chain joins TRBV7-9 and TRBJ1-2, with D perhaps TRBD1 (5 bases). The V and J ends lost 3 bases and 5 bases respectively, with 10 bases between them. Germline CDR1 and CDR2: SEHNR and FQNEAQ (reference sequence). This CDR3 spans 13 amino acids. The CDR3, as DNA: TGTGCCAGCAGCTTCGAGTCAGGGTATGGCTACACCTTC. This gives the protein CASSFESGYGYTF.